The T cell receptor (beta chain) under discussion was sequenced for a study of CD8 T cells in Susac syndrome. V was cut by 0 bases and J by 10 bases, with 16 bases left in between. The V gene's germline CDR1 is SGHAT and CDR2 FQNNGV. The CDR3 is made up of 14 amino acids. This clonotype occurred once. The RNA input was about 0.45 to 1 ug, and it was reverse transcribed with random hexamers. Multiplex PCR with immunoSEQ amplified the TCR beta CDR3 across 54 Vbeta and 13 Jbeta. Each CDR3 protein gets one entry after TCRdb re-called the immunoSEQ multiplex PCR reads with MiXCR. The sample holds roughly 140,000 distinct CDR3 sequences, around 95% seen once. The multiple sclerosis controls comprised treatment-naive patients whose relapsing-remitting disease was stable or active. TEMRA cells were FACS-enriched and CD8+ and CD4+ T cells negatively isolated.

The sequence was collected from a human donor with multiple sclerosis. This chain joins TRBV11-2 and TRBJ2-7, with TRBD1 as a possible D gene (5 bases). The source material was CD8+ T cells from PBMCs. The CDR3 spells CASSLDWGPNQQYF. CDR3 in DNA: TGTGCCAGCAGCTTAGATTGGGGCCCCAACCAACAGTACTTC.